This entry describes one T cell receptor beta chain. As yet, its antigen is unknown. The CDR3 extends over 13 amino acids. Trimming took off 8 bases at V and 1 base at J, with 11 bases between the two ends. Looked up from germline, CDR1 is LNHNV and CDR2 is YYDKDF (reference sequence). This specimen belongs to a study of CD8+CD57+ T cells in acquired aplastic anemia. Overall study context: Sorted CD4+ plus CD8+ cells gave DNA averaging roughly 3 ug.

Genomic DNA constituted the template upon which TCR beta VDJ and CDR3 profiling was performed. One entry per CDR3 protein, called by TCRdb with MiXCR from the reads. The sample has more than 150,000 distinct CDR3 sequences, 55% to 70% seen once. The study's findings and limits: Roughly 27 sequences, all CD8+ CDR3, were shared between patients and controls.

This chain links TRBV15 with TRBJ2-5, with no clear D. The sample comprised sorted CD4+, CD8+, or CD8+CD57+ T cells (not recorded which) from PBMCs. The receptor was isolated from a human donor with severe aplastic anemia or a healthy control (not recorded which). The CDR3 bases are TGTGCCACCGCTCGGGCTTTCCAAGAGACCCAGTACTTC. Its translation is CATARAFQETQYF.